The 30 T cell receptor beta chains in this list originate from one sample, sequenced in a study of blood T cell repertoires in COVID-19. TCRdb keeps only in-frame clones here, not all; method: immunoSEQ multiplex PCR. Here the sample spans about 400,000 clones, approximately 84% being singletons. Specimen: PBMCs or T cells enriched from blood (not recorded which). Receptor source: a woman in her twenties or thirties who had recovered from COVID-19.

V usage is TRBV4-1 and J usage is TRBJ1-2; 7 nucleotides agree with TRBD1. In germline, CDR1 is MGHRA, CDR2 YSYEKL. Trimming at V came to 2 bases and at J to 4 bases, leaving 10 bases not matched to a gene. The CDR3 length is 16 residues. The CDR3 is CASSQPTTGSAYGYTF. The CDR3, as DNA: TGCGCCAGCAGCCAACCGACGACAGGGAGCGCCTATGGCTACACCTTC.

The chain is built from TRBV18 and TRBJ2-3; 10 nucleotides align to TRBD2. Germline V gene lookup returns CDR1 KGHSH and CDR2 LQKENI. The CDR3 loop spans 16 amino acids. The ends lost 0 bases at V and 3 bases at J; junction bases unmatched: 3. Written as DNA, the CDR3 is TGTGCCAGCTCACCACCGGGACTAGCGCCTACAGATACGCAGTATTTT. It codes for CASSPPGLAPTDTQYF.

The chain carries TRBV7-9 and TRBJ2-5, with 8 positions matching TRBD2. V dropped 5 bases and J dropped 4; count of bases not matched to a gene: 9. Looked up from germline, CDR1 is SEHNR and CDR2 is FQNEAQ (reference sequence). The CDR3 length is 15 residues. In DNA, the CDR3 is TGTGCCAGCAGCCCAAGCGGGGGCGGGGGAGAGACCCAGTACTTC. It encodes CASSPSGGGGETQYF.

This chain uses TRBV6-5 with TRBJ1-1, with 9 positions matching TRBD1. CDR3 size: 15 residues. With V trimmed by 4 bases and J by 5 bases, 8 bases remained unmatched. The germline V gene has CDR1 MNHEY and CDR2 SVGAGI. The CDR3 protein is CASSLDRGDGTEAFF. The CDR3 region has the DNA TGTGCCAGCAGTTTGGACAGGGGCGATGGGACTGAAGCTTTCTTT.

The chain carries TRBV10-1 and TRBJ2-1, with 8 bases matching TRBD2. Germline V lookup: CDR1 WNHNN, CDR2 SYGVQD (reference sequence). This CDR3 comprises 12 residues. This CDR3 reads CAGLGSCNEQFF. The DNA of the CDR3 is TGCGCGGGACTAGGTTCTTGCAATGAGCAGTTCTTC.

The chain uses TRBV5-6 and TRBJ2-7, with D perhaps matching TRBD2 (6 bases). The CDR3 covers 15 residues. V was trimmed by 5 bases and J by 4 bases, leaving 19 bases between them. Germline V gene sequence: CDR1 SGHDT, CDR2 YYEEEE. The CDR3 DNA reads TGTGCCAGCAGTTACTACTTCGGGGGTGATTACGAGCAGTACTTC. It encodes CASSYYFGGDYEQYF.

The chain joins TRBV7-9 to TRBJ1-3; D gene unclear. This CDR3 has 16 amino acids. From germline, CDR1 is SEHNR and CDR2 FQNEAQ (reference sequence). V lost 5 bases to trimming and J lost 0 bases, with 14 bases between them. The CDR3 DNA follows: TGTGCCAGCAGCCCCCCGAGGTCCTACTCTGGAAACACCATATATTTT. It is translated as CASSPPRSYSGNTIYF.

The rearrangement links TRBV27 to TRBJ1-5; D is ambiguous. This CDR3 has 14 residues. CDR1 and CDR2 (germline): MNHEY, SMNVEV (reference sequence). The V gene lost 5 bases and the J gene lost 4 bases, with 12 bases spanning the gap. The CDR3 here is CASSPTLANQPQHF. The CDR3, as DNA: TGTGCCAGCAGTCCCACCCTAGCAAATCAGCCCCAGCATTTT.

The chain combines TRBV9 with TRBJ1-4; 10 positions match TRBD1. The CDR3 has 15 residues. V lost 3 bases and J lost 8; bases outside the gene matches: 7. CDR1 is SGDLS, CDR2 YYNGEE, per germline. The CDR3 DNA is TGTGCCAGCAGCGACGCCGGGACAGGGGAGGAAAAACTGTTTTTT. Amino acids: CASSDAGTGEEKLFF.

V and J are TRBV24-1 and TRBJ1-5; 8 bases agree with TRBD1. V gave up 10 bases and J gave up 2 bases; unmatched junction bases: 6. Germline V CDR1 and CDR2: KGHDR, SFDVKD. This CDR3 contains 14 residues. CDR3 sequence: CATSDREGNQPQHF. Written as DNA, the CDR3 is TGTGCCACGTCGGACAGGGAAGGCAATCAGCCCCAGCATTTT.

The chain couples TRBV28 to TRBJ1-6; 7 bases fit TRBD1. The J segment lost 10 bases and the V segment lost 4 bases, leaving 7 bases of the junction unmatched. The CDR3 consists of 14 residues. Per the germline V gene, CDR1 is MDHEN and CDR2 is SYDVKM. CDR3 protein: CASSSQQGRSPLHF. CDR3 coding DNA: TGTGCCAGCAGTTCCCAACAGGGGCGATCACCCCTCCACTTT. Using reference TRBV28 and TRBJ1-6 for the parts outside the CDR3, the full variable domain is DVKVTQSSRYLVKRTGEKVFLECVQDMDHENMFWYRQDPGLGLRLIYFSYDVKMKEKGDIPEGYSVSREKKERFSLILESASTNQTSMYLCASSSQQGRSPLHFGNGTRLTVT.

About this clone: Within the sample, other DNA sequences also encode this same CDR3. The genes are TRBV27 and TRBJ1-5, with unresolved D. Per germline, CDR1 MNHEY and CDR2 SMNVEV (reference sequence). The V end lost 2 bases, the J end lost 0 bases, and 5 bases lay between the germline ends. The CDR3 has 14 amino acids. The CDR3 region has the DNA TGTGCCAGCAGTTTAGGCCTTAGCAATCAGCCCCAGCATTTT. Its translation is CASSLGLSNQPQHF.

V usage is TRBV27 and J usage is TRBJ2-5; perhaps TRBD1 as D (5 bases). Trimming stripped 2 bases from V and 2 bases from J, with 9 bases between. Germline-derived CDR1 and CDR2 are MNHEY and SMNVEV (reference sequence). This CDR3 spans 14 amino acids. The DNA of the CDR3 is TGTGCCAGCAGTTTAGGACACCGACAAGAGACCCAGTACTTC. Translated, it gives CASSLGHRQETQYF.

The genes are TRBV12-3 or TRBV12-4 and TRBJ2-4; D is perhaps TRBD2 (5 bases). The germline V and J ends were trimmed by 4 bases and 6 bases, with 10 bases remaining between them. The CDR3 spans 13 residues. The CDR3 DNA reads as TGTGCCAGCAGTTACGAGGGCCCAAACATTCAGTACTTC. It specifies CASSYEGPNIQYF.

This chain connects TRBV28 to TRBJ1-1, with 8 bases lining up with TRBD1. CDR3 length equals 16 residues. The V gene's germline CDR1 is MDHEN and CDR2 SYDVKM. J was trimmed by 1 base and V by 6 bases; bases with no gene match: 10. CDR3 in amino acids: CASSQPDRGWNTEAFF. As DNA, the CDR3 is TGTGCCAGCAGCCAACCCGACAGGGGTTGGAACACTGAAGCTTTCTTT.

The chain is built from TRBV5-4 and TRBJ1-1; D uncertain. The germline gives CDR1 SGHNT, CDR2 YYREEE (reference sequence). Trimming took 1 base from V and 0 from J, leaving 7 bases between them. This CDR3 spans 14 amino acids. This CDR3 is CASSLRQMNTEAFF. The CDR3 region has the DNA TGTGCCAGCAGCTTGAGACAAATGAACACTGAAGCTTTCTTT.

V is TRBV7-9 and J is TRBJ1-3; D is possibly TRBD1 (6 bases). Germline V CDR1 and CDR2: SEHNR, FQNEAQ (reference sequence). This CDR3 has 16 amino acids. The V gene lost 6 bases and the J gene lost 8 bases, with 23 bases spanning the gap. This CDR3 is CASRPQQTGTRHTIYF. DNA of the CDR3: TGTGCCAGCAGACCCCAACAAACAGGGACAAGACACACCATATATTTT.

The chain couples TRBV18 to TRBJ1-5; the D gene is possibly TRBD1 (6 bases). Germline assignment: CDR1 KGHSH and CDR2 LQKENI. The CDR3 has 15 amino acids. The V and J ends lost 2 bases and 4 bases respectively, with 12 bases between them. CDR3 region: CASSPERGSNQPQHF. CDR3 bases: TGTGCCAGCTCACCAGAAAGGGGGTCGAATCAGCCCCAGCATTTT.

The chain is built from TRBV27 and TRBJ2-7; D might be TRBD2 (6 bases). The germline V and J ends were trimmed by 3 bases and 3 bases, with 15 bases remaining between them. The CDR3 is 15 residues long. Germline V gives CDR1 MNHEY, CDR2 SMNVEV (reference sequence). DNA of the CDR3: TGTGCCAGCAGTTTGTCGCTAGCGAGATTCTACGAGCAGTACTTC. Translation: CASSLSLARFYEQYF.

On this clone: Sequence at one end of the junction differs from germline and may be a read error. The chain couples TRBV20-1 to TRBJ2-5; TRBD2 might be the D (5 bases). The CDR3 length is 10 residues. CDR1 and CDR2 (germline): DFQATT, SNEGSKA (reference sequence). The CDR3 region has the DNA TGCAGTGCCAGAGGGCAGACCCAGTACTTC. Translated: CSARGQTQYF.

DNA of the CDR3: TGTGCCAGCAAGTCGACAGGGCCTTTTGGATATGGCTACACCTTC. Protein sequence: CASKSTGPFGYGYTF. V and J are TRBV2 and TRBJ1-2; the match to TRBD1 covers 7 bases. Trimming at V came to 7 bases and at J to 5 bases, leaving 13 bases not matched to a gene. Germline V gene data show CDR1 as SNHLY and CDR2 as FYNNEI. The CDR3 has 15 residues.

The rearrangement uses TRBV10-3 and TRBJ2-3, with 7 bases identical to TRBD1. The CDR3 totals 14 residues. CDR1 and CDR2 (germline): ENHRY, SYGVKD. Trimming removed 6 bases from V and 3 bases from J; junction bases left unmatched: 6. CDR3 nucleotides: TGTGCCATCAGACAGGGGTTAGAGACAGATACGCAGTATTTT. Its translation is CAIRQGLETDTQYF.

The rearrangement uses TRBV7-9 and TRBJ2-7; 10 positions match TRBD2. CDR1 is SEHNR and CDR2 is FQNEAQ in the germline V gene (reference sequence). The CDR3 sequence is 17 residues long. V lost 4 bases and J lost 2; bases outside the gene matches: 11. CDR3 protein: CASSSTLAGETPYEQYF. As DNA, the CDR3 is TGTGCCAGCAGCTCGACTCTAGCGGGAGAGACCCCCTACGAGCAGTACTTC.

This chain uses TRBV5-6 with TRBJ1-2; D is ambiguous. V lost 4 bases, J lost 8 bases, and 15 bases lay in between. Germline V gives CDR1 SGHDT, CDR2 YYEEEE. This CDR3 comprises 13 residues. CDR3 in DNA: TGTGCCAGCAGCGGTTTTCAGTTCGAAGGCTACACCTTC. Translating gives CASSGFQFEGYTF.

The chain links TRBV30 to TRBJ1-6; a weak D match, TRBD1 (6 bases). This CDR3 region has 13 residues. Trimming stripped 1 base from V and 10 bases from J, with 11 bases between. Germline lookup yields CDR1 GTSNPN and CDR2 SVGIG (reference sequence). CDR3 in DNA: TGTGCCTGGAGTGGTCGGGGGGCCTCACCCCTCCACTTT. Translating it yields CAWSGRGASPLHF.

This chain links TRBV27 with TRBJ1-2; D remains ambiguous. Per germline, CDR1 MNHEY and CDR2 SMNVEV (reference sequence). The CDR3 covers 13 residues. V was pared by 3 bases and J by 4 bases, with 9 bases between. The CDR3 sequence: CASSFAGGYGYTF. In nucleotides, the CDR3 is TGTGCCAGCAGTTTCGCCGGAGGCTATGGCTACACCTTC.

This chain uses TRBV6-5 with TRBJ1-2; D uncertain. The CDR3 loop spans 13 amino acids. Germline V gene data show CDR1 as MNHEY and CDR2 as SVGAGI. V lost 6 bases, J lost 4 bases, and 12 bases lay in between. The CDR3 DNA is TGTGCCAGCAGGGTGACGGAGGCCTATGGCTACACCTTC. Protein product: CASRVTEAYGYTF.

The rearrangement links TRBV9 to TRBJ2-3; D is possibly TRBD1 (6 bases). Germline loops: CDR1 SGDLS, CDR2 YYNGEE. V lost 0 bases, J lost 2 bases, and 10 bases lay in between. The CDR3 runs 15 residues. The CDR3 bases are TGTGCCAGCAGCGTAGCTGGGGGCCCCACAGATACGCAGTATTTT. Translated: CASSVAGGPTDTQYF.

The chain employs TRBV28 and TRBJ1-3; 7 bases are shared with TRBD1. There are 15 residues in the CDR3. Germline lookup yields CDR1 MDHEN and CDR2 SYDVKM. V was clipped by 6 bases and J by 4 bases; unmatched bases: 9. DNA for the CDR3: TGTGCCAGCAGCCCCGGACAGGCTTACGGAAACACCATATATTTT. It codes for CASSPGQAYGNTIYF.

The DNA for the CDR3 is TGTGCCAGCAGACAACAGGGTCCGGAGACCCAGTACTTC. Amino acid sequence: CASRQQGPETQYF. The chain carries TRBV28 and TRBJ2-5; weak D call: TRBD1 (6 bases). Per germline, CDR1 MDHEN and CDR2 SYDVKM. This CDR3 has 13 residues. Trimming left V 6 bases short and J 5 bases short, with 13 bases between.